Here is one T cell receptor beta chain with its context. Its antigen is undetermined. The gene names given are mouse names. Read coverage stops 1 residue before the CDR3 terminus; the germline J gene supplies the remainder. The entry originates in a study of tissue T cells after allogeneic stem cell transplantation. Only in-frame clones appear in the TCRdb table, and some are missing; sequencing was by immunoSEQ multiplex PCR. The sample includes some 19,000 clones, 60% to 80% of them seen just once. Germline V gives CDR1 NSHNY, CDR2 SYGAGN. This CDR3 region has 14 residues. Between the trimmed V and J ends, which lost 0 bases and 0 bases, there was a span of 4 bases. Study-level findings and limits: The patient cohort was small and clinically heterogeneous, with limited sampling depth.

This receptor was identified in a female BALB/c mouse in good health. The strain bears MHC haplotype H2-d. The rearrangement links TRBV13-1 to TRBJ1-3, with unresolved D. The source material was blood. The covered CDR3 bases are TGTGCCAGCAGTGATGCAGATTCTGGAAATACGCTCTAT. As protein: CASSDADSGNTLY. The entire CDR3 protein reads CASSDADSGNTLYF.